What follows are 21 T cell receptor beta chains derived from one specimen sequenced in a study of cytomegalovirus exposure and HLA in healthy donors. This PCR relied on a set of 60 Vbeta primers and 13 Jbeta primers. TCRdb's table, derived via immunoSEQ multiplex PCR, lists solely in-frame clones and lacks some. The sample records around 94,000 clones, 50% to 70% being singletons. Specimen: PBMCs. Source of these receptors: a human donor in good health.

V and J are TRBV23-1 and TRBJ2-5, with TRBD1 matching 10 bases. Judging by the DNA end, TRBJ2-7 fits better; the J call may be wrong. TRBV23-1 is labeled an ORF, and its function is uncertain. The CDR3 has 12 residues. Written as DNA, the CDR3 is TGCGCCAGCGGGACAGGGGCCTACGAGCAGTACTTC. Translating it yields CASGTGAYEQYF.

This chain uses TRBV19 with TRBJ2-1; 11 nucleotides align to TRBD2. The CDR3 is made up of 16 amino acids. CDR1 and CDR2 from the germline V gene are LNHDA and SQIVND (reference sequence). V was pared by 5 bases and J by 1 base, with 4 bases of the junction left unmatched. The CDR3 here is CASSSVAGGSYNEQFF. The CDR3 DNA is TGTGCCAGTAGTTCAGTAGCGGGAGGGTCCTACAATGAGCAGTTCTTC.

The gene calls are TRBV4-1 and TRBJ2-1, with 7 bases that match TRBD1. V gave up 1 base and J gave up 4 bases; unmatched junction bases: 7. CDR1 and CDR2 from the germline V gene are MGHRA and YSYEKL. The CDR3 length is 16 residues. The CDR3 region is CASSQGLGGAYNEQFF. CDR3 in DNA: TGCGCCAGCAGCCAAGGGCTAGGGGGCGCGTACAATGAGCAGTTCTTC.

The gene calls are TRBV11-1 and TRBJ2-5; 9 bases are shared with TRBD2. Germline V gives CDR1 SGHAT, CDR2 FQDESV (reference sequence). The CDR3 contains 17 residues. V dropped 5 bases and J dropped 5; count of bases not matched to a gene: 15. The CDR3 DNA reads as TGTGCCAGCAGCCGCGGTGATAGCGGGAGTAGCGGGGAGACCCAGTACTTC. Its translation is CASSRGDSGSSGETQYF.

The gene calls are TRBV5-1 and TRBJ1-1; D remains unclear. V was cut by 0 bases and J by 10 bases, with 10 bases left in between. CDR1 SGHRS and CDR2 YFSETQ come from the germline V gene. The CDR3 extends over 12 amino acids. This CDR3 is CASSLANGGAFF. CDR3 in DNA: TGCGCCAGCAGCTTGGCAAATGGCGGAGCTTTCTTT.

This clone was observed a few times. CDR3 bases: TGTGCCAGCAGTTATTCACAGGGGGTATTAGGATCACCCCTCCACTTT. Protein product: CASSYSQGVLGSPLHF. The rearrangement uses TRBV6-5 and TRBJ1-6; 8 nucleotides match TRBD1. This CDR3 contains 16 residues. Germline loops: CDR1 MNHEY, CDR2 SVGAGI. V dropped 3 bases and J dropped 10; count of bases not matched to a gene: 11.

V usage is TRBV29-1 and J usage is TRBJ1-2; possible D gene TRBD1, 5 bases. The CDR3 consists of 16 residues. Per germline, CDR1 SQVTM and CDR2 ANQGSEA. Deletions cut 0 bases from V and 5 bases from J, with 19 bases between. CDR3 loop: CSVEDLRGAVGYGYTF. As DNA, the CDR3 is TGCAGCGTTGAAGATCTAAGGGGCGCGGTCGGATATGGCTACACCTTC.

CDR3 residues: CASSGQGIRETQYF. As DNA, the CDR3 is TGCGCCAGCAGTGGGCAGGGCATCCGAGAGACCCAGTACTTC. V and J are TRBV10-2 and TRBJ2-5; D possibly corresponds to TRBD1 (5 bases). The CDR3 consists of 14 residues. V dropped 4 bases and J dropped 4 bases, with 13 bases sitting between them. Germline CDR1 and CDR2: WSHSY and SAAADI.

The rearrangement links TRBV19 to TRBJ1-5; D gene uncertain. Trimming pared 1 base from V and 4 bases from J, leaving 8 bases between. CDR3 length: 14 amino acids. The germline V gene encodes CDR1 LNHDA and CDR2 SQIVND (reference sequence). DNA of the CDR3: TGTGCCAGTAGTATAGCGGGAATGAATCAGCCCCAGCATTTT. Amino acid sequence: CASSIAGMNQPQHF.

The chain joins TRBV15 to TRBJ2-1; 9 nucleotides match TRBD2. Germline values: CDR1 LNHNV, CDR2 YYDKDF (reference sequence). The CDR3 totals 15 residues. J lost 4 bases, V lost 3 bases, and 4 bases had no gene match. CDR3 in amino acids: CATSRREGRYNEQFF. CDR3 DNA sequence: TGTGCCACCAGCAGGCGGGAGGGCCGGTACAATGAGCAGTTCTTC.

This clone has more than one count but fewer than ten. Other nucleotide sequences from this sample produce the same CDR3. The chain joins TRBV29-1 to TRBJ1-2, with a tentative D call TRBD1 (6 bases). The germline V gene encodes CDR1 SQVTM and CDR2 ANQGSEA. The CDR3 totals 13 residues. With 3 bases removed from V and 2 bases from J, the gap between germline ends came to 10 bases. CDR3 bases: TGCAGCGTTGACCCAACAGGGAACTATGGCTACACCTTC. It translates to CSVDPTGNYGYTF. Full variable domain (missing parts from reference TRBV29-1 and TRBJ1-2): SAVISQKPSRDICQRGTSLTIQCQVDSQVTMMFWYRQQPGQSLTLIATANQGSEATYESGFVIDKFPISRPNLTFSTLTVSNMSPEDSSIYLCSVDPTGNYGYTFGSGTRLTVV.

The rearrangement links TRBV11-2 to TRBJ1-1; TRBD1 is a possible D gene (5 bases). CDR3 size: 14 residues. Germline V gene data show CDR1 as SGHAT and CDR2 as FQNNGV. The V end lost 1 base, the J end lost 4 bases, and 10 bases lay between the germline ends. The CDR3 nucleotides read TGTGCCAGCAGCTTAGGGTGGGGGGGCACTGAAGCTTTCTTT. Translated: CASSLGWGGTEAFF.

CDR3 bases: TGCAGCGTTGTATTAAGGGGTGCTCCCTACGAGCAGTACTTC. It yields the protein CSVVLRGAPYEQYF. V is TRBV29-1 and J is TRBJ2-7; D might be TRBD1 (5 bases). The germline V and J ends were trimmed by 4 bases and 2 bases, with 15 bases remaining between them. Germline CDR1 and CDR2: SQVTM and ANQGSEA. The CDR3 sequence is 14 residues long.

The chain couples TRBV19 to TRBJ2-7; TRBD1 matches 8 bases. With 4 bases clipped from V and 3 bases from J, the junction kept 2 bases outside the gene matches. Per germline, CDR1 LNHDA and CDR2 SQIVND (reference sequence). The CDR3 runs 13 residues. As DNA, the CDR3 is TGTGCCAGTAGTACGGACAGGGACTACGAGCAGTACTTC. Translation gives CASSTDRDYEQYF. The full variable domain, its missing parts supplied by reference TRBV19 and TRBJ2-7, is DGGITQSPKYLFRKEGQNVTLSCEQNLNHDAMYWYRQDPGQGLRLIYYSQIVNDFQKGDIAEGYSVSREKKESFPLTVTSAQKNPTAFYLCASSTDRDYEQYFGPGTRLTVT.

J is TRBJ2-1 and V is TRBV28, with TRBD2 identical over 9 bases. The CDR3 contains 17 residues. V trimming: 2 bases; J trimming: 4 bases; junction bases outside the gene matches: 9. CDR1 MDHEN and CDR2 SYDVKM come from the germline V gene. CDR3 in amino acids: CASSLASGRGGYNEQFF. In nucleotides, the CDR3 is TGTGCCAGCAGTTTAGCGAGCGGGCGGGGGGGGTACAATGAGCAGTTCTTC. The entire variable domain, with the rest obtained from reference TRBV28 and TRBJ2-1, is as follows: DVKVTQSSRYLVKRTGEKVFLECVQDMDHENMFWYRQDPGLGLRLIYFSYDVKMKEKGDIPEGYSVSREKKERFSLILESASTNQTSMYLCASSLASGRGGYNEQFFGPGTRLTVL.

CDR3 sequence (DNA): TGTGCCAGCAGCCCCGATATCGGGACTAGCGGGGAGTTGAGCAAGCAGTACTTC. The encoded protein is CASSPDIGTSGELSKQYF. The chain carries TRBV5-4 and TRBJ2-7; TRBD2 agrees at 13 bases. CDR1 SGHNT and CDR2 YYREEE come from the germline V gene (reference sequence). V trimming: 4 bases; J trimming: 8 bases; junction bases outside the gene matches: 18. The CDR3 totals 18 residues.

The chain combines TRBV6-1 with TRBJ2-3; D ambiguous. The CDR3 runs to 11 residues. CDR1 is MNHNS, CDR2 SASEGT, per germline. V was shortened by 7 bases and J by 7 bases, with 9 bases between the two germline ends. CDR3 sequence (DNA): TGTGCCAGCACTATTACCTATACGCAGTATTTT. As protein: CASTITYTQYF.

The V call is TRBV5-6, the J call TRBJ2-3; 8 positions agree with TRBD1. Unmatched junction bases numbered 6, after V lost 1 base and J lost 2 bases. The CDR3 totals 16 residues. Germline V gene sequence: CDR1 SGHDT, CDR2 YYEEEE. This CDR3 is CASSLRRTGNTDTQYF. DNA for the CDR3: TGTGCCAGCAGCTTGCGAAGGACAGGGAACACAGATACGCAGTATTTT.

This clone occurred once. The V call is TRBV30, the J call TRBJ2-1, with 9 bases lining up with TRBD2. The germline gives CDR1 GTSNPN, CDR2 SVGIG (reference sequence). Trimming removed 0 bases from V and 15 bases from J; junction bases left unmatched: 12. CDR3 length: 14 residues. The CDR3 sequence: CAWSVQRAGGTPFF. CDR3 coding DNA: TGTGCCTGGAGTGTACAGAGAGCGGGAGGTACCCCGTTCTTC.

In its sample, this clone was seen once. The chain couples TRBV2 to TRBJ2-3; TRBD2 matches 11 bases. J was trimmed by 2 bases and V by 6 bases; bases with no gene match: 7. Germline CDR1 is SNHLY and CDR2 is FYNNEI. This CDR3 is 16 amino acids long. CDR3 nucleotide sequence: TGTGCCAGCAGGGAGGTAGCGGGAGGGATCACAGATACGCAGTATTTT. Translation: CASREVAGGITDTQYF.

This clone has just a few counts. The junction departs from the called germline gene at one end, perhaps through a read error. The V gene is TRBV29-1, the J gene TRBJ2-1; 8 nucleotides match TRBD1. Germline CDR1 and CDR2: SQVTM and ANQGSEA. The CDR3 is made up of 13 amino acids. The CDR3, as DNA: TGCAACGTTGTTCGGCCAGGGGGCTATGAGCAGTTCTTC. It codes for CNVVRPGGYEQFF.